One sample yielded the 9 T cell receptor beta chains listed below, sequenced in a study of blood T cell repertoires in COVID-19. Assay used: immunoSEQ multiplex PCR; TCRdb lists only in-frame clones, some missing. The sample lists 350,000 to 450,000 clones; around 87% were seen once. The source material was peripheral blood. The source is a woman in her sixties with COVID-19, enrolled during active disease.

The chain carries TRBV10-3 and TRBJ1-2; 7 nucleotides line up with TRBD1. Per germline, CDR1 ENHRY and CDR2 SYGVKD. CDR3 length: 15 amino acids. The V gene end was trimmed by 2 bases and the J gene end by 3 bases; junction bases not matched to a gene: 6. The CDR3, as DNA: TGTGCCATCAGTGAGCCAGGACAGGTGGACTATGGCTACACCTTC. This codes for CAISEPGQVDYGYTF.

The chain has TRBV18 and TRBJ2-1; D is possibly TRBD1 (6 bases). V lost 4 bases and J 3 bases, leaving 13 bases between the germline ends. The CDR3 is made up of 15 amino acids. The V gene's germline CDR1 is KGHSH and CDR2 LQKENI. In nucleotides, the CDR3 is TGTGCCAGCTCACGGATCGGACAGAACTACAATGAGCAGTTCTTC. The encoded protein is CASSRIGQNYNEQFF.

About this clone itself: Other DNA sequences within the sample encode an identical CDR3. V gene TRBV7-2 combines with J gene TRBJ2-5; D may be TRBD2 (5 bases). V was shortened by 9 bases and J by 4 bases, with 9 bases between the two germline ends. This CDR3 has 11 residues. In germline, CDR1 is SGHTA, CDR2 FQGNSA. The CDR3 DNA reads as TGTGCCAGTGGACTGAGAGAGACCCAGTACTTC. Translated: CASGLRETQYF.

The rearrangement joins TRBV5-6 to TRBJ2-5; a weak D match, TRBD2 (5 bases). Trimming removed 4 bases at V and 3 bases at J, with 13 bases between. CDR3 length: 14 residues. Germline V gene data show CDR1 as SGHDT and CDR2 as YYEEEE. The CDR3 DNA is TGTGCCAGCAGCCTACGGGGAACTAAAGAGACCCAGTACTTC. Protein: CASSLRGTKETQYF.

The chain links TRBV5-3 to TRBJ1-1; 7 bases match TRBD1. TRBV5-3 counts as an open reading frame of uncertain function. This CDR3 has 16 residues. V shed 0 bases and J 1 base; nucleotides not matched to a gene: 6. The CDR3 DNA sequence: TGTGCCAGAAGCTTGGCTTTACAGGGGAGGAACACTGAAGCTTTCTTT. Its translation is CARSLALQGRNTEAFF.

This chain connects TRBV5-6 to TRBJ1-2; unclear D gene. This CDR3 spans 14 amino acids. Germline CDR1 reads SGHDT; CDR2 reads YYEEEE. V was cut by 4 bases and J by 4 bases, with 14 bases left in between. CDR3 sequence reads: CASSRAAGPYGYTF. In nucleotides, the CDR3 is TGTGCCAGCAGCCGGGCGGCGGGCCCCTATGGCTACACCTTC.

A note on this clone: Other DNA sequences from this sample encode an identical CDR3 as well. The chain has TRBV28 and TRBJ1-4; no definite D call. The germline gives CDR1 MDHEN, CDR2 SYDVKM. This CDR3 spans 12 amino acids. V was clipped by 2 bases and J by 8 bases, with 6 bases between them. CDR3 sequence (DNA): TGTGCCAGCAGTTTACTGAGGGAAAAACTGTTTTTT. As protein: CASSLLREKLFF.

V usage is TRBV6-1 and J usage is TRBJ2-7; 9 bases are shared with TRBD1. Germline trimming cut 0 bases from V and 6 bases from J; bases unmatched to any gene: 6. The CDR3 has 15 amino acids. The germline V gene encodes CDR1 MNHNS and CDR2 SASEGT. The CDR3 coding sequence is TGTGCCAGCAGTGAAGCTCACGGGACAGGGCGCGAGCAGTACTTC. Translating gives CASSEAHGTGREQYF.

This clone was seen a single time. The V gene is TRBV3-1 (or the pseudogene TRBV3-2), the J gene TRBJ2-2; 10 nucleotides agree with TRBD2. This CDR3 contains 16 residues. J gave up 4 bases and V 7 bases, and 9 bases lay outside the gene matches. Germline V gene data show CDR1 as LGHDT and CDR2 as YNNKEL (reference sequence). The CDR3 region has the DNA TGTGCCAGCAACCTACATAGCGGGGGGTCCACCGGGGAGCTGTTTTTT. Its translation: CASNLHSGGSTGELFF.